These 11 T cell receptor beta chains were all obtained from the same sample, sequenced in a study of shared clonotypes between healthy human individuals. Data came from immunoSEQ multiplex PCR; TCRdb stores just in-frame clones and leaves some out. The repertoire holds around 1.5 million clones, with 95% to 99% as singletons. Sequencing used naive CD4+ T cells sorted from blood. The subset here: CD45RA+ positively selected. These receptors originate from a man aged 30 to 45 in good health.

The CDR3 sequence is CASSSRGAETQYF. Written as DNA, the CDR3 is TGTGCCAGCAGCTCCCGGGGGGCCGAGACCCAGTACTTC. The chain combines TRBV7-2 with TRBJ2-5; D might be TRBD2 (7 bases). The germline gives CDR1 SGHTA, CDR2 FQGNSA. The CDR3 sequence is 13 residues long. V was clipped by 4 bases and J by 5 bases, with 11 bases between them.

The chain combines TRBV7-9 with TRBJ2-3; TRBD1 might be the D (6 bases). The CDR3 is made up of 15 amino acids. V was trimmed by 6 bases and J by 2 bases, leaving 15 bases between them. Per the germline V gene, CDR1 is SEHNR and CDR2 is FQNEAQ (reference sequence). For the CDR3, the DNA is TGTGCCAGCAGATCCGGCCGGGACAACACAGATACGCAGTATTTT. It translates to CASRSGRDNTDTQYF.

This chain links TRBV28 with TRBJ1-1; D is undetermined. The CDR3 is made up of 14 amino acids. Germline CDR1 reads MDHEN; CDR2 reads SYDVKM. The germline V and J ends were trimmed by 8 bases and 0 bases, with 13 bases remaining between them. CDR3 loop: CASRTRLLNTEAFF. The CDR3 DNA reads TGTGCCAGCCGCACGCGACTACTGAACACTGAAGCTTTCTTT.

V gene TRBV5-4 combines with J gene TRBJ1-1; D ambiguous. The CDR3 has 12 amino acids. Trimming cost V 3 bases and J 6 bases, with 9 bases left between them. Germline CDR1 SGHNT, CDR2 YYREEE (reference sequence). The CDR3 coding sequence is TGTGCCAGCAGCTACTCAAACGCTGAAGCTTTCTTT. Its translation is CASSYSNAEAFF.

The chain recombines TRBV2 with TRBJ2-2, with D maybe TRBD1 (6 bases). Trimming removed 10 bases at V and 5 bases at J, with 17 bases between. CDR3 length equals 14 residues. The germline gives CDR1 SNHLY, CDR2 FYNNEI. In DNA, the CDR3 is TGTGCCAACCGCCGACAGGTAGCGACCGGGGAGCTGTTTTTT. Translating gives CANRRQVATGELFF.

The genes are TRBV4-1 and TRBJ2-2; D remains ambiguous. Trimming removed 3 bases at V and 1 base at J, with 6 bases between. Germline V lookup: CDR1 MGHRA, CDR2 YSYEKL. The CDR3 is 14 amino acids. CDR3 region: CASSHNGNTGELFF. As DNA, the CDR3 is TGCGCCAGCAGCCATAACGGGAACACCGGGGAGCTGTTTTTT.

Worth noting for this clone: This sample also contains other DNA sequences that code for the same CDR3. This chain joins TRBV27 and TRBJ1-5; D gene unclear. The CDR3 has 13 amino acids. Trimming cost V 2 bases and J 0 bases, with 2 bases left between them. The germline V gene has CDR1 MNHEY and CDR2 SMNVEV (reference sequence). CDR3 DNA: TGTGCCAGCAGTTTAGATAGCAATCAGCCCCAGCATTTT. Translating gives CASSLDSNQPQHF.

J is TRBJ2-2 and V is TRBV10-3; TRBD2 matches 8 bases. CDR3 length equals 15 residues. The V gene's germline CDR1 is ENHRY and CDR2 SYGVKD. The junction had 7 bases not matched to a gene; V was cut back by 6 bases and J by 4 bases. CDR3 bases: TGTGCCATCAGAGCGGGAGTGGATTCCACCGGGGAGCTGTTTTTT. It is translated as CAIRAGVDSTGELFF.

CDR3 DNA: TGTGCCAGCAGCACCCTGGCCGCCAACTTCGGTACTGAGCAGTTCTTC. Translation: CASSTLAANFGTEQFF. The chain uses TRBV7-2 and TRBJ2-1; D remains ambiguous. V shed 5 bases and J shed 9 bases, with 23 bases lying between them. The CDR3 sequence is 16 residues long. CDR1 SGHTA and CDR2 FQGNSA come from the germline V gene.

The V and J genes are TRBV4-2 and TRBJ2-4, with D maybe TRBD2 (6 bases). CDR1 and CDR2 from the germline V gene are LGHNA and YNFKEQ. The CDR3 has 13 residues. Trimming took off 5 bases at V and 7 bases at J, with 12 bases between the two ends. Written as DNA, the CDR3 is TGTGCCAGCAGCGCGGAGGGCTCGAACATTCAGTACTTC. It specifies CASSAEGSNIQYF.

This clone was observed a single time. The V call is TRBV19, the J call TRBJ2-1, with 11 bases identical to TRBD2. Germline V gives CDR1 LNHDA, CDR2 SQIVND (reference sequence). The trim removed 7 bases at V and 4 bases at J, leaving 15 bases unmatched. The CDR3 is 18 residues long. The CDR3 region is CASKGWQAGTSGYNEQFF. The CDR3 DNA follows: TGTGCCAGTAAAGGTTGGCAAGCCGGGACTAGCGGATACAATGAGCAGTTCTTC.